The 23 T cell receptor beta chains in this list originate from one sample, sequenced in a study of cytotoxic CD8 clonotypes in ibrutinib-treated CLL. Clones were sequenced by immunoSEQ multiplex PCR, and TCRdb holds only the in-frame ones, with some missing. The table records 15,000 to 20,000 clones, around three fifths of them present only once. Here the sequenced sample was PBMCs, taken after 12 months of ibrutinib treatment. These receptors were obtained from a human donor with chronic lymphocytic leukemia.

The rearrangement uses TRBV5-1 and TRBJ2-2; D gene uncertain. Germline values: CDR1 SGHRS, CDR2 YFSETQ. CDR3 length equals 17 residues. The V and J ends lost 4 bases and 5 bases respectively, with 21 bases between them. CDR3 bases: TGCGCCAGCAGCCCAATCGGACGGACCCTGGGGACCGGGGAGCTGTTTTTT. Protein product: CASSPIGRTLGTGELFF.

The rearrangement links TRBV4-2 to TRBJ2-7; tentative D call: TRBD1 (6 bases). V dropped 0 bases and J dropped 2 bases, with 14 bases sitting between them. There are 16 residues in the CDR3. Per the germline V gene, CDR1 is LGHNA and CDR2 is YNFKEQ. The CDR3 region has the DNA TGTGCCAGCAGCCAAGAGTTCGCAGGGGTAGCCTACGAGCAGTACTTC. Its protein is CASSQEFAGVAYEQYF.

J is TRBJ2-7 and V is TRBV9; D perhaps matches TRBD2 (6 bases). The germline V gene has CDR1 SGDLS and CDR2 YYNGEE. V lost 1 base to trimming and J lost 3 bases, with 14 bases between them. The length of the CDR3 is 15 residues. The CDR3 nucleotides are TGTGCCAGCAGCGTAAATGCGGGACCCGTCTACGAGCAGTACTTC. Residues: CASSVNAGPVYEQYF.

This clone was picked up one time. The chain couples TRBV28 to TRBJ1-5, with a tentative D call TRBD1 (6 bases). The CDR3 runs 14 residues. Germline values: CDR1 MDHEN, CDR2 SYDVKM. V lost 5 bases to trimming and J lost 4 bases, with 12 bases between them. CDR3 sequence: CASSMDSANQPQHF. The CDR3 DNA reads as TGTGCCAGCAGTATGGACAGTGCAAATCAGCCCCAGCATTTT.

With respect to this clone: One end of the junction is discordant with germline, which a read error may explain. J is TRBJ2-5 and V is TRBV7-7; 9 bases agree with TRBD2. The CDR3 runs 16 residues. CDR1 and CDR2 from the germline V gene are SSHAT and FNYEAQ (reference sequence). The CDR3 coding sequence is TGTGCTAGCAGCTTAGCCGGGGCGGGAGGGGAGGAGACCCAGTACTTC. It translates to CASSLAGAGGEETQYF. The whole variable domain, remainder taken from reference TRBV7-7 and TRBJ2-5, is GAGVSQSPRYKVTKRGQDVTLRCDPISSHATLYWYQQALGQGPEFLTYFNYEAQPDKSGLPSDRFSAERPEGSISTLTIQRTEQRDSAMYRCASSLAGAGGEETQYFGPGTRLLVL.

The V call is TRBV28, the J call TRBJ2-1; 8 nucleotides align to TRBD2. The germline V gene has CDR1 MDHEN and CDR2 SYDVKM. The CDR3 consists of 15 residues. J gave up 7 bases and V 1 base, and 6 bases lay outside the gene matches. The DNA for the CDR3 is TGTGCCAGCAGTTTATCCGGGGGGGTTTGGAATGAGCAGTTCTTC. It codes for CASSLSGGVWNEQFF.

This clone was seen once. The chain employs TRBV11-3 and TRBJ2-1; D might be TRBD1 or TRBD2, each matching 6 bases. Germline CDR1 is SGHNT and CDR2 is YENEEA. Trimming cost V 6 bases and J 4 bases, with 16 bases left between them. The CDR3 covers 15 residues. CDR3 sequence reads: CASSRSGAWYNEQFF. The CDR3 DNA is TGTGCCAGCAGTAGATCGGGGGCCTGGTACAATGAGCAGTTCTTC.

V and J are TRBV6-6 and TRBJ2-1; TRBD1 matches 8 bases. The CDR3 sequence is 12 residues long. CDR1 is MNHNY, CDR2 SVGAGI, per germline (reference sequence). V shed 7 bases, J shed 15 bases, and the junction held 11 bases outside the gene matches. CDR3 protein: CASTPQGGAPFF. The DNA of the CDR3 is TGTGCCAGCACCCCACAGGGGGGAGCACCGTTCTTC.

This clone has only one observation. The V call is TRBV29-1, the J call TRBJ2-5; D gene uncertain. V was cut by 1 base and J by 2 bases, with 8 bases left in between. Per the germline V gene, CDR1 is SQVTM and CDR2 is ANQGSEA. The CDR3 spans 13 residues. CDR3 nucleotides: TGCAGCGTTGAAGTTGTGATTCAAGAGACCCAGTACTTC. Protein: CSVEVVIQETQYF.

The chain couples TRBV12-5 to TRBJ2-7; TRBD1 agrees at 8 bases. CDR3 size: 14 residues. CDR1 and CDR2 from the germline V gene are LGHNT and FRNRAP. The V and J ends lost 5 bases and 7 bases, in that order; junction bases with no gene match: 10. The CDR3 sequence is CASGPGTGGFEQYF. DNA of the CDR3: TGTGCTAGTGGTCCCGGGACAGGCGGCTTTGAGCAGTACTTC.

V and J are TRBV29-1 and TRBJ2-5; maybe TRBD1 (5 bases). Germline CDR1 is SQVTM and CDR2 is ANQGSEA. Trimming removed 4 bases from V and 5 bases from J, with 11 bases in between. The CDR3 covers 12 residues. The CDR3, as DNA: TGCAGCGTTGCAGGGATGAGTGAGACCCAGTACTTC. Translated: CSVAGMSETQYF.

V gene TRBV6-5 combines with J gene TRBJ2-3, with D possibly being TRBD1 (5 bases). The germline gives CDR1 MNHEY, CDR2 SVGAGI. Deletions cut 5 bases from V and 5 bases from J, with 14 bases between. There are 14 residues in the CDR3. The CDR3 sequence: CASSGYRQLDTQYF. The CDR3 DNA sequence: TGTGCCAGCAGTGGTTACCGACAGCTAGATACGCAGTATTTT.

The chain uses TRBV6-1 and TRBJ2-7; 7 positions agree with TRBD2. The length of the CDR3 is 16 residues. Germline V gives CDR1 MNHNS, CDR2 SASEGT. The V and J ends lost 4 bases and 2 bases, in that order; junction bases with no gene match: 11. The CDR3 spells CASSAGTSALAYEQYF. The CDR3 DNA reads TGTGCCAGCAGTGCAGGAACTAGCGCCCTAGCCTACGAGCAGTACTTC.

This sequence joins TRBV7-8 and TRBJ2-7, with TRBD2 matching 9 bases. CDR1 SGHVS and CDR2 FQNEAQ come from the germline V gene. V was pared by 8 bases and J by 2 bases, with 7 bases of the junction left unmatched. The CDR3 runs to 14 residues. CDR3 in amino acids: CASSRTSVTYEQYF. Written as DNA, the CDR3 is TGTGCCAGCTCCCGGACTAGCGTGACCTACGAGCAGTACTTC.

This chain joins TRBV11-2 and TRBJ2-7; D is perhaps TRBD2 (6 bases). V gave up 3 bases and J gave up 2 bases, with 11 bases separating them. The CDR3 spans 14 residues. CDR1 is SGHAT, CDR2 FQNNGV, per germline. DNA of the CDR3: TGTGCCAGCAGCTTCGGCAGGACTACCTACGAGCAGTACTTC. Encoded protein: CASSFGRTTYEQYF.

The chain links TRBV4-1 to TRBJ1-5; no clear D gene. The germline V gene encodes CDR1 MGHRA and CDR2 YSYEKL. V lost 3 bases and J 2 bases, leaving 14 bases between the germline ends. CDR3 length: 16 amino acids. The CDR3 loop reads CASSQPASGGNQPQHF. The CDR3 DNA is TGCGCCAGCAGCCAGCCTGCCTCTGGGGGCAATCAGCCCCAGCATTTT.

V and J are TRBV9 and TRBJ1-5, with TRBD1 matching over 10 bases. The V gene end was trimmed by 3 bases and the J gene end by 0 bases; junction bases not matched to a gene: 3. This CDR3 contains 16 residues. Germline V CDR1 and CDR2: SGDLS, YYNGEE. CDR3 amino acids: CASSGGTGDSNQPQHF. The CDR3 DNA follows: TGTGCCAGCAGCGGGGGGACAGGGGATAGCAATCAGCCCCAGCATTTT.

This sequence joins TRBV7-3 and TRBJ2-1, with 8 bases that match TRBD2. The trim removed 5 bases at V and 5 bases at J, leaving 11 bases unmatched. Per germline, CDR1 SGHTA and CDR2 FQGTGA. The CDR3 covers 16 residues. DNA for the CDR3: TGTGCCAGCAGCCCAACCGGGACTAGACTCAACAATGAGCAGTTCTTC. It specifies CASSPTGTRLNNEQFF.

The CDR3 region is CASSVGPQSTDTQYF. The DNA for the CDR3 is TGTGCCAGCAGCGTAGGCCCCCAGAGCACAGATACGCAGTATTTT. The chain is built from TRBV9 and TRBJ2-3; D gene ambiguous. With 0 bases removed from V and 0 bases from J, the gap between germline ends came to 8 bases. The CDR3 spans 15 residues. Germline V CDR1 and CDR2: SGDLS, YYNGEE. Drawing the rest from reference TRBV9 and TRBJ2-3, the complete variable domain is DSGVTQTPKHLITATGQRVTLRCSPRSGDLSVYWYQQSLDQGLQFLIQYYNGEERAKGNILERFSAQQFPDLHSELNLSSLELGDSALYFCASSVGPQSTDTQYFGPGTRLTVL.

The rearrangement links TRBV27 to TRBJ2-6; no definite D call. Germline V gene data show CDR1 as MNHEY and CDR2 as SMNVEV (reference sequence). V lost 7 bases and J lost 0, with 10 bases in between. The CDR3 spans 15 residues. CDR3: CASTLGISGANVLTF. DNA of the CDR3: TGTGCCAGCACCCTAGGGATCTCTGGGGCCAACGTCCTGACTTTC.

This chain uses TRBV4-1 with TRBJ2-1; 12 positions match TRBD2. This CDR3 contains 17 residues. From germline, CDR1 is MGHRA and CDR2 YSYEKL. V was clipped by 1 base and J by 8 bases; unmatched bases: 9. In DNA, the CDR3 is TGCGCCAGCAGCCAAGTGGAGGTCCTAGCGGGAGGGGATGAGCAGTTCTTC. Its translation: CASSQVEVLAGGDEQFF.

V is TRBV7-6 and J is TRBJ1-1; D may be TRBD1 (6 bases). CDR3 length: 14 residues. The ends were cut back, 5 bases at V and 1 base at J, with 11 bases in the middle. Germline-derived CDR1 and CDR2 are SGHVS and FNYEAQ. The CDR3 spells CASSPGQSNTEAFF. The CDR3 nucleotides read TGTGCCAGCAGCCCGGGACAATCGAACACTGAAGCTTTCTTT.

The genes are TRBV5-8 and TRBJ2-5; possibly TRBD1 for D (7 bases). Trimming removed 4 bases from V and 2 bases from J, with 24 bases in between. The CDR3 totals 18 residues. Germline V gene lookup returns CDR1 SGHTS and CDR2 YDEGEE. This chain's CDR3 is CASSLGTLTGRGQETQYF. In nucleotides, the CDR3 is TGTGCCAGCAGCCTAGGGACTCTGACAGGGCGAGGGCAAGAGACCCAGTACTTC.